Described below is a single T cell receptor (beta chain) sequence and its context. Its cognate antigen is unknown. This entry comes from a study of T cell responses to AZD1222 COVID-19 vaccine. Sequenced by immunoSEQ multiplex PCR; TCRdb stores in-frame clones only, minus some. The sample carries about 120,000 clones, approximately 90% recorded once. This CDR3 is built from 15 residues. V lost 2 bases, J lost 2 bases, and 5 bases stayed unmatched. The germline CDR1 and CDR2 sequences are SGHRS and YFSETQ. Study conclusions and caveats: Rises in breadth and depth of Spike-specific TCRs came after two AZD1222 doses.

The sequencing used peripheral blood, collected on day 0 of AZD1222 vaccination. The TCR sequence derives from an adult in good health. The rearrangement links TRBV5-1 to TRBJ2-7, with 9 bases identical to TRBD1. The CDR3 here is CASSFPGTGPYEQYF. CDR3 nucleotides: TGCGCCAGCAGCTTTCCCGGGACAGGGCCCTACGAGCAGTACTTC. The whole variable domain, remainder taken from reference TRBV5-1 and TRBJ2-7, is KAGVTQTPRYLIKTRGQQVTLSCSPISGHRSVSWYQQTPGQGLQFLFEYFSETQRNKGNFPGRFSGRQFSNSRSEMNVSTLELGDSALYLCASSFPGTGPYEQYFGPGTRLTVT.